This T cell receptor beta chain was obtained from a study of T cell changes during pregnancy in multiple sclerosis. TCRdb keeps only in-frame clones here, not all; method: immunoSEQ multiplex PCR. The table shows approximately 65,000 clones, with around 96% occurring only once. Trimming pared 2 bases from V and 8 bases from J, leaving 15 bases between. In germline, CDR1 is MNHEY, CDR2 SVGAGI. The CDR3 has 15 residues. The V gene is TRBV6-5, the J gene TRBJ1-4, with D possibly TRBD1 on 5 matching bases. The TCR sequence derives from a female donor with multiple sclerosis, enrolled in a pregnancy study. The sequencing used CD8+ T cells from peripheral blood mononuclear cells, collected after pregnancy. CDR3 region: CASSYGASGSEKLFF. The CDR3 DNA follows: TGTGCCAGCAGTTACGGGGCGTCAGGGTCCGAAAAACTGTTTTTT.